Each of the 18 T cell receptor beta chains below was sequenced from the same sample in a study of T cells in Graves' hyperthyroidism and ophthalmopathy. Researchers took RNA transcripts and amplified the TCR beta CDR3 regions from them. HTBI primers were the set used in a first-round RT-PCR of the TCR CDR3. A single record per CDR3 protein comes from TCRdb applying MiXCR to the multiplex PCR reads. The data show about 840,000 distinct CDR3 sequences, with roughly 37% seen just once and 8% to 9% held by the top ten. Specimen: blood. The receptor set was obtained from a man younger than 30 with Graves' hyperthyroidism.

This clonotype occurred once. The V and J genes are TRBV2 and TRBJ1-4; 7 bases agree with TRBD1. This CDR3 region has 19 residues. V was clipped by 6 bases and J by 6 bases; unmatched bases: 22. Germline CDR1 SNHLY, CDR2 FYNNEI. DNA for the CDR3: TGTGCCAGCAGCGAAAACAGGGGAGCCCATGCCCCGCTTTATGAAAAACTGTTTTTT. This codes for CASSENRGAHAPLYEKLFF.

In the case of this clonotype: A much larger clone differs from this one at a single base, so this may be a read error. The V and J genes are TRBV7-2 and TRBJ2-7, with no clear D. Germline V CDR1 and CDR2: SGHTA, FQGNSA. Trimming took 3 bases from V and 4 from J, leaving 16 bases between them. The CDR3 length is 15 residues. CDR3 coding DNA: TGTGCCAGCAGCTTTCACAGCAATGCGGTTTACGAGCAGTACTTC. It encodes CASSFHSNAVYEQYF.

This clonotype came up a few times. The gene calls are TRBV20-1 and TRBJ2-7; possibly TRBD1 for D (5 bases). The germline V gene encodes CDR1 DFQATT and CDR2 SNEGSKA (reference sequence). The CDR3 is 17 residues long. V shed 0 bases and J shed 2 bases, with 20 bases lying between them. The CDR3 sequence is CSARDSRGGSATYEQYF. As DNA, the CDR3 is TGCAGTGCTAGAGATAGTAGGGGCGGTTCGGCCACCTACGAGCAGTACTTC.

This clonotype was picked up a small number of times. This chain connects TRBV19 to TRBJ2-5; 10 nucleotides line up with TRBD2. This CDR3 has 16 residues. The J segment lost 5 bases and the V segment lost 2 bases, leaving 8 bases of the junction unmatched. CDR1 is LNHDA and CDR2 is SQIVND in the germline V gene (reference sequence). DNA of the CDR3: TGTGCCAGTAGTATAAGCGGGAGGGCCGAGTTCGAGACCCAGTACTTC. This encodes CASSISGRAEFETQYF.

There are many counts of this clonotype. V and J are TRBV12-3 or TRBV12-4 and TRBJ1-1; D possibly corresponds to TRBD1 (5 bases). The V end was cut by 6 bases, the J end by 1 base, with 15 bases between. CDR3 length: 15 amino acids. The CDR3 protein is CASSSDTMGNTEAFF. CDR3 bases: TGTGCCAGCAGCTCGGACACCATGGGGAACACTGAAGCTTTCTTT.

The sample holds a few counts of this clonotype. The chain's CDR3 is CASSLTGDGNSPLHF. The CDR3 nucleotides are TGTGCCAGCAGCTTAACAGGTGACGGGAATTCACCCCTCCACTTT. The V and J genes are TRBV7-9 and TRBJ1-6; maybe TRBD1 (5 bases). The CDR3 totals 15 residues. Germline V gene data show CDR1 as SEHNR and CDR2 as FQNEAQ (reference sequence). Trimming removed 2 bases from V and 7 bases from J, with 12 bases in between.

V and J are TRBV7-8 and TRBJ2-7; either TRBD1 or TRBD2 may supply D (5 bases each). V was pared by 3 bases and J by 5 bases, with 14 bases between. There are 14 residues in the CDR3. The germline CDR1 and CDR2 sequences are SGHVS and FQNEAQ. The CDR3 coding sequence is TGTGCCAGCAGCTTCACGGGACGGTCCAACGAGCAGTACTTC. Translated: CASSFTGRSNEQYF.

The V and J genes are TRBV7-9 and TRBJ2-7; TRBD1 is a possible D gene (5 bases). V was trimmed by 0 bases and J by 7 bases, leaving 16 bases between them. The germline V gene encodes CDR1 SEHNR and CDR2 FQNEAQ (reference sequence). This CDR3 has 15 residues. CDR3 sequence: CASSLALQERPEQYF. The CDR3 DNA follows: TGTGCCAGCAGCTTAGCCCTACAGGAGAGACCGGAGCAGTACTTC.

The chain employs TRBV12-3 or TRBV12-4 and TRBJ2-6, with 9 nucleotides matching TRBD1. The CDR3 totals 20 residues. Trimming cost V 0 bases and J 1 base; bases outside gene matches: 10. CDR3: CASSLAQGGTGPSGANVLTF. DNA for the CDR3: TGTGCCAGCAGTTTAGCCCAGGGTGGGACAGGGCCATCTGGGGCCAACGTCCTGACTTTC.

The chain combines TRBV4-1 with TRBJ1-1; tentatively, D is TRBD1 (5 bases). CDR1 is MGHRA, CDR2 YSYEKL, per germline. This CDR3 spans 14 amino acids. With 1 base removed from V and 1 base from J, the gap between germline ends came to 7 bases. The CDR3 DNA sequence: TGCGCCAGCAGCCAAGGGGGACCGAACACTGAAGCTTTCTTT. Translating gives CASSQGGPNTEAFF.

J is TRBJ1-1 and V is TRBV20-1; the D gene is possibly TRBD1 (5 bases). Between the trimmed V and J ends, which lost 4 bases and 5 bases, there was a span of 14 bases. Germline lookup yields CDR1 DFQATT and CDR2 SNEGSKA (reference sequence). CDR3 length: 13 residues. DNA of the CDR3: TGCAGTGCTATAAACAGGTCTGGGACTGAAGCTTTCTTT. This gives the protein CSAINRSGTEAFF.

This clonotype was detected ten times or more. In DNA form, the CDR3 reads TGTGCCAGCAGTTTATTGGGGGAAAAGACCCAGTACTTC. Translating it yields CASSLLGEKTQYF. The chain employs TRBV12-3 or TRBV12-4 and TRBJ2-5, with D possibly called TRBD1 or TRBD2 (5 bases each). Trimming shortened V by 2 bases and J by 6 bases, and 10 bases separated the two germline ends. The CDR3 has 13 amino acids.

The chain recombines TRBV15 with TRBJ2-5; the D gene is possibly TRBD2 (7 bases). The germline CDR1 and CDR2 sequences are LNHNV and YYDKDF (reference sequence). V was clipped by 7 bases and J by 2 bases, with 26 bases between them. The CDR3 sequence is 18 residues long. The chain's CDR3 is CATNKGGGSGHPQETQYF. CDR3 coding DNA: TGTGCCACCAACAAAGGGGGGGGGAGCGGACACCCTCAAGAGACCCAGTACTTC.

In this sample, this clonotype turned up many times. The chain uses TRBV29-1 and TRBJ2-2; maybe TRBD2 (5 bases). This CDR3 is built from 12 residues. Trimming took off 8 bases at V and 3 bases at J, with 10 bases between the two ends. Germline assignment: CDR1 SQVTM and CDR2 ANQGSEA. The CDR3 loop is CSTRTDTGELFF. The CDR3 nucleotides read TGCAGCACTCGGACTGACACCGGGGAGCTGTTTTTT.

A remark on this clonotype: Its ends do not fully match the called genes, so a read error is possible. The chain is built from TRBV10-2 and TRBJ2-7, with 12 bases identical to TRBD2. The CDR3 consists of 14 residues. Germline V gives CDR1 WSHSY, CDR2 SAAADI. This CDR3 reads CASSSSGGAAEQYF. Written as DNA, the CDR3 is TGTGCCAGCAGTTCTAGCGGGGGGGCCGCCGAGCAGTACTTC.

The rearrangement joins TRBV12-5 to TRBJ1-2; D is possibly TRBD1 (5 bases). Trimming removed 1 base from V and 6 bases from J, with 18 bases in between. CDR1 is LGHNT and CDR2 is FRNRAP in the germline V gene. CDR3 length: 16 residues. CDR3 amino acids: CASGLGGHERPNGYTF. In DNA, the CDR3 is TGTGCTAGTGGTTTGGGTGGACACGAACGCCCTAATGGCTACACCTTC.

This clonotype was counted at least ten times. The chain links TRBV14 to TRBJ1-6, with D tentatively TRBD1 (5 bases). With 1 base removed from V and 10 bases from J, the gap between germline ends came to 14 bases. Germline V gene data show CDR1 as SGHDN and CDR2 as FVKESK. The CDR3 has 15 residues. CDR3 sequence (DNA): TGTGCCAGCAGCCAAGGCGGGACCTGGATCTCACCCCTCCACTTT. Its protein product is CASSQGGTWISPLHF.

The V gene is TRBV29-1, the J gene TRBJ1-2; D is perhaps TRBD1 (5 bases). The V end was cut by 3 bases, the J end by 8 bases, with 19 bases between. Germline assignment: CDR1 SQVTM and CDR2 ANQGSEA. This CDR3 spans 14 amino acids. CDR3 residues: CSVDRGRDLGGYTF. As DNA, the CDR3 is TGCAGCGTTGACCGGGGCAGGGACCTAGGGGGCTACACCTTC.